A single sample is the source of the 29 T cell receptor beta chains below, sequenced in a study of response to subunit inactivated influenza vaccine. Each CDR3 protein gets one entry after TCRdb re-called the RT-PCR reads with MiXCR. The sample has around 570,000 distinct CDR3 sequences, approximately 7.6% seen once. Sequenced material: PBMCs from blood, taken less than 30 months after vaccination. The receptors shown here come from a man between 50 and 70 years old who received an inactivated influenza vaccine.

V usage is TRBV28 and J usage is TRBJ1-5, with 7 positions matching TRBD1. The CDR3 sequence is 12 residues long. Germline V lookup: CDR1 MDHEN, CDR2 SYDVKM. J was trimmed by 5 bases and V by 10 bases; bases with no gene match: 5. This CDR3 is CAIGGADQPQHF. The DNA of the CDR3 is TGTGCCATAGGGGGCGCGGATCAGCCCCAGCATTTT.

A few counts support this clonotype. The chain recombines TRBV28 with TRBJ1-5; D is uncertain. V dropped 4 bases and J dropped 6 bases, with 10 bases sitting between them. From germline, CDR1 is MDHEN and CDR2 SYDVKM. CDR3 length equals 13 residues. The DNA of the CDR3 is TGTGCCAGCAGTTCTACTATGACTCAGCCCCAGCATTTT. Translation gives CASSSTMTQPQHF.

This clonotype has at least ten counts. The CDR3 region has the DNA TGTGCCAGCAGTCCCCCCTACTGGAAACTGGATGGCTACACCTTC. Residues: CASSPPYWKLDGYTF. The chain is built from TRBV6-2 or TRBV6-3 and TRBJ1-2, with unresolved D. Trimming cost V 5 bases and J 6 bases, with 19 bases left between them. The CDR3 consists of 15 residues. Germline V lookup: CDR1 MNHEY, CDR2 SVGEGT.

There are many counts of this clonotype. The chain carries TRBV27 and TRBJ2-1; TRBD2 aligns across 8 bases. V lost 3 bases to trimming and J lost 3 bases; unmatched junction nucleotides: 4. Germline CDR1 reads MNHEY; CDR2 reads SMNVEV (reference sequence). CDR3 length equals 15 residues. The CDR3 DNA reads TGTGCCAGCAGTTTTGCGGGGGGTTTCTACAATGAGCAGTTCTTC. Protein sequence: CASSFAGGFYNEQFF.

This clonotype was detected only a few times. The V call is TRBV5-1, the J call TRBJ2-7; no clear D. Per the germline V gene, CDR1 is SGHRS and CDR2 is YFSETQ. Trimming pared 0 bases from V and 4 bases from J, leaving 11 bases between. There are 14 residues in the CDR3. The CDR3 nucleotides read TGCGCCAGCAGCTTGGTGGCAGATTCTTACGAGCAGTACTTC. Its protein is CASSLVADSYEQYF.

The rearrangement uses TRBV4-2 and TRBJ2-5; 11 bases are shared with TRBD2. Germline-derived CDR1 and CDR2 are LGHNA and YNFKEQ. V gave up 1 base and J gave up 5 bases; unmatched junction bases: 3. The CDR3 covers 15 residues. For the CDR3, the DNA is TGTGCCAGCAGCCAAGGGGGGACTAGCGGTGAGACCCAGTACTTC. Encoded protein: CASSQGGTSGETQYF.

This clonotype was observed a few times. The chain couples TRBV20-1 to TRBJ1-2; the match to TRBD1 covers 10 bases. After removal of 2 bases from V and 4 bases from J, the junction contained 4 bases not matched to a gene. In germline, CDR1 is DFQATT, CDR2 SNEGSKA (reference sequence). The CDR3 has 14 residues. The CDR3 sequence is CSARPGQGGYGYTF. In DNA, the CDR3 is TGCAGTGCTAGACCCGGACAGGGGGGCTATGGCTACACCTTC.

This clonotype has only a few counts. The CDR3 reads CASSRRDPRLDTEAFF. The CDR3 DNA reads as TGTGCCAGCAGTCGCCGGGACCCCCGGCTGGACACTGAAGCTTTCTTT. V is TRBV6-2 or TRBV6-3 and J is TRBJ1-1; a weak D match, TRBD1 (5 bases). Germline lookup yields CDR1 MNHEY and CDR2 SVGEGT. The CDR3 length is 16 residues. Trimming removed 5 bases at V and 3 bases at J, with 19 bases between.

The CDR3 DNA is TGTGCCAGCAGCAACCGAGGGACAGGAGTCAATGAGCAGTTCTTC. It encodes CASSNRGTGVNEQFF. The gene calls are TRBV5-5 and TRBJ2-1; the match to TRBD1 covers 8 bases. CDR1 and CDR2 (germline): SGHKS, YYEKEE (reference sequence). CDR3 length: 15 amino acids. J gave up 6 bases and V 4 bases, and 9 bases lay outside the gene matches.

J is TRBJ1-3 and V is TRBV30; D uncertain. V lost 3 bases and J lost 1, with 7 bases in between. CDR1 is GTSNPN, CDR2 SVGIG, per germline (reference sequence). The CDR3 spans 13 residues. The CDR3 DNA reads TGTGCCTGGAGAGGGAAATCTGGAAACACCATATATTTT. Encoded protein: CAWRGKSGNTIYF.

This clonotype was observed a few times. The rearrangement joins TRBV28 to TRBJ1-2; D gene unclear. Germline CDR1 is MDHEN and CDR2 is SYDVKM. This CDR3 is 12 amino acids long. Trimming took off 6 bases at V and 9 bases at J, with 14 bases between the two ends. The CDR3 here is CASRAGAARYTF. DNA of the CDR3: TGTGCCAGCAGGGCAGGAGCCGCGCGCTACACCTTC.

This clonotype showed up many times. V and J are TRBV29-1 and TRBJ1-4, with a possible D match to TRBD1 (5 bases). This CDR3 has 13 residues. The ends were cut back, 6 bases at V and 8 bases at J, with 16 bases in the middle. Germline V gene lookup returns CDR1 SQVTM and CDR2 ANQGSEA. In DNA, the CDR3 is TGCAGCGTCATAGAAACGTCAGGGGAAAAACTGTTTTTT. Translating gives CSVIETSGEKLFF.

This clonotype was seen repeatedly, ten times or more. The gene calls are TRBV5-1 and TRBJ2-1; 11 nucleotides match TRBD1. The CDR3 has 14 amino acids. The junction had 6 bases not matched to a gene; V was cut back by 4 bases and J by 9 bases. Germline V CDR1 and CDR2: SGHRS, YFSETQ. The CDR3 sequence: CASSPRTGGLEQFF. In nucleotides, the CDR3 is TGCGCCAGCAGCCCTAGGACAGGGGGCCTTGAGCAGTTCTTC.

About this clonotype itself: A much larger clonotype is one base distant, so this may be a read error. This rearrangement joins TRBV10-3 to TRBJ2-5, with 9 nucleotides matching TRBD2. J lost 4 bases, V lost 8 bases, and 5 bases had no gene match. The CDR3 loop spans 13 amino acids. Per germline, CDR1 ENHRY and CDR2 SYGVKD. CDR3: CAIGASGTETQYF. CDR3 DNA sequence: TGTGCCATCGGGGCTAGCGGGACAGAGACCCAGTACTTC.

This clonotype has a count of ten or more. CDR3: CASSPQGNTGELFF. The CDR3 nucleotides are TGTGCCAGCAGCCCCCAGGGGAACACCGGGGAGCTGTTTTTT. The chain links TRBV7-2 to TRBJ2-2; the D gene is possibly TRBD1 (5 bases). The germline gives CDR1 SGHTA, CDR2 FQGNSA. V gave up 5 bases and J gave up 1 base, with 8 bases separating them. The CDR3 is 14 residues long.

This clonotype has only a few counts. The chain recombines TRBV7-9 with TRBJ2-1; 9 bases map to TRBD2. The CDR3 is 15 amino acids. The V gene's germline CDR1 is SEHNR and CDR2 FQNEAQ (reference sequence). Trimming took 4 bases from V and 3 from J; bases not matched to a gene: 4. In DNA form, the CDR3 reads TGTGCCAGCAGCTGGGGACTAGCCCTCTACAATGAGCAGTTCTTC. Its protein product is CASSWGLALYNEQFF.

The CDR3 loop is CASTQGDLTDTQYF. The CDR3 nucleotides are TGCGCCAGCACTCAGGGGGATCTCACAGATACGCAGTATTTT. The rearrangement uses TRBV5-1 and TRBJ2-3; 7 nucleotides align to TRBD1. This CDR3 contains 14 residues. Germline CDR1 reads SGHRS; CDR2 reads YFSETQ. V lost 6 bases and J lost 2; bases outside the gene matches: 6.

There are a few counts of this clonotype. The gene calls are TRBV5-5 and TRBJ2-1, with 9 nucleotides matching TRBD2. The CDR3 is made up of 12 amino acids. Germline CDR1 is SGHKS and CDR2 is YYEKEE (reference sequence). With V trimmed by 5 bases and J by 9 bases, 3 bases remained unmatched. The DNA for the CDR3 is TGTGCCAGCAGAGCGGGGGGCCCTGAGCAGTTCTTC. It yields the protein CASRAGGPEQFF.

This clonotype has more than one count but fewer than ten. The chain employs TRBV4-3 and TRBJ2-3; 9 bases align to TRBD2. Germline V CDR1 and CDR2: LGHNA, YSLEER. CDR3 length: 15 residues. The junction had 5 bases not matched to a gene; V was cut back by 6 bases and J by 1 base. The CDR3 bases are TGCGCCAGCAGTCCTAGCGGGATGCGCACAGATACGCAGTATTTT. As protein: CASSPSGMRTDTQYF.

This clonotype was recorded many times. The V call is TRBV29-1, the J call TRBJ2-1; D is unresolved. The V gene's germline CDR1 is SQVTM and CDR2 ANQGSEA. V dropped 3 bases and J dropped 12 bases, with 15 bases sitting between them. This CDR3 has 12 residues. CDR3: CSVEDSMRRQFF. The DNA for the CDR3 is TGCAGCGTTGAGGATAGTATGAGAAGGCAGTTCTTC.

The chain recombines TRBV7-8 with TRBJ1-6, with no clear D. The V end lost 2 bases, the J end lost 10 bases, and 15 bases lay between the germline ends. This CDR3 spans 15 amino acids. The germline CDR1 and CDR2 sequences are SGHVS and FQNEAQ. The chain's CDR3 is CASSLRVWGRSPLHF. As DNA, the CDR3 is TGTGCCAGCAGCTTAAGAGTTTGGGGTCGGTCACCCCTCCACTTT.

V is TRBV4-3 and J is TRBJ2-1; 10 bases map to TRBD2. This CDR3 has 16 amino acids. The ends lost 3 bases at V and 8 bases at J; junction bases unmatched: 10. CDR1 and CDR2 from the germline V gene are LGHNA and YSLEER. This CDR3 is CASSHWLASGSDEQFF. DNA for the CDR3: TGCGCCAGCAGCCATTGGCTAGCTAGCGGGAGTGATGAGCAGTTCTTC.

The chain has TRBV11-2 and TRBJ2-1, with 9 bases matching TRBD2. V was pared by 5 bases and J by 4 bases, with 9 bases of the junction left unmatched. The CDR3 contains 16 residues. Germline CDR1 reads SGHAT; CDR2 reads FQNNGV. In DNA, the CDR3 is TGTGCCAGCAGCAAAGAAGCGGGGGGTTTATACAATGAGCAGTTCTTC. As protein: CASSKEAGGLYNEQFF.

This clonotype has more than one count but fewer than ten. This chain connects TRBV29-1 to TRBJ1-1; tentative D call: TRBD1 (6 bases). The CDR3 loop spans 13 amino acids. The germline V gene encodes CDR1 SQVTM and CDR2 ANQGSEA. The V gene lost 4 bases and the J gene lost 2 bases, with 11 bases spanning the gap. In DNA form, the CDR3 reads TGCAGCGTTGCGGGGGGGCCTAACACTGAAGCTTTCTTT. Its translation: CSVAGGPNTEAFF.

This clonotype was recorded at least ten times. The rearrangement uses TRBV14 and TRBJ2-3; D ambiguous. Trimming shortened V by 0 bases and J by 2 bases, and 9 bases separated the two germline ends. Per germline, CDR1 SGHDN and CDR2 FVKESK. The length of the CDR3 is 15 residues. This CDR3 is CASSQDLLPTDTQYF. As DNA, the CDR3 is TGTGCCAGCAGCCAAGATCTACTCCCCACAGATACGCAGTATTTT.

The J gene is TRBJ2-3, the V gene TRBV12-3 or TRBV12-4; TRBD2 agrees at 7 bases. The length of the CDR3 is 15 residues. V gave up 5 bases and J gave up 1 base; unmatched junction bases: 6. Here the CDR3 DNA reads TGTGCCAGCAGTCGTAGCGGGCCTCGCACAGATACGCAGTATTTT. Protein: CASSRSGPRTDTQYF.

This clonotype occurred a few times. V gene TRBV5-1 combines with J gene TRBJ2-3; D unclear. CDR3 length: 13 residues. Germline values: CDR1 SGHRS, CDR2 YFSETQ. V shed 8 bases and J shed 2 bases, with 12 bases lying between them. The CDR3 bases are TGCGCCAGTAAAAGGGATCCCACAGATACGCAGTATTTT. It translates to CASKRDPTDTQYF.

This clonotype turned up a few times. The gene calls are TRBV6-1 and TRBJ2-7; 11 bases line up with TRBD1. Per germline, CDR1 MNHNS and CDR2 SASEGT. The J segment lost 4 bases and the V segment lost 3 bases, leaving 5 bases of the junction unmatched. This CDR3 has 15 residues. Here the CDR3 reads CASSDRGQGVYEQYF. In DNA, the CDR3 is TGTGCCAGCAGTGACCGGGGACAGGGGGTTTACGAGCAGTACTTC.

This clonotype was found many times. The chain combines TRBV5-1 with TRBJ1-2; 12 nucleotides match TRBD1. There are 14 residues in the CDR3. The trim removed 5 bases at V and 7 bases at J, leaving 6 bases unmatched. Germline CDR1 reads SGHRS; CDR2 reads YFSETQ. The CDR3 loop reads CASRPGQGAFGYTF. CDR3 nucleotide sequence: TGCGCCAGCAGACCGGGACAGGGGGCGTTTGGCTACACCTTC.